This T cell receptor beta chain was found in a study of shared clonotypes between healthy human individuals. Repertoires were generated with immunoSEQ multiplex PCR, while TCRdb's copy carries only in-frame clones and drops some. In the table there are approximately 510,000 clones, 60% to 85% of which are singletons. Worth noting for this clone: Within the sample, other DNA sequences also encode this same CDR3.

The germline V and J ends were trimmed by 6 bases and 2 bases, with 14 bases remaining between them. CDR3 size: 14 residues. The germline V gene encodes CDR1 MNHEY and CDR2 SMNVEV (reference sequence). The chain joins TRBV27 to TRBJ2-7; possible D gene TRBD2, 5 bases. The sequenced sample consisted of PBMCs. This TCR was sampled from a woman aged 40 to 49 in good health. Some clones in this sample may be carry-over from other donors' samples. This CDR3 is CASSLKDGTYEQYF. The CDR3 DNA sequence: TGTGCCAGCAGCCTTAAGGACGGGACCTACGAGCAGTACTTC.